Listed here is a single TCR beta chain. What it binds is unknown. These data come from a study of vaccination effects on CD4 cells after COVID-19. Sequencing followed a ViraFEST assay step that expanded antigen-specific CD4+ T cells with viral peptide pools. Isolation of CD4+ T cells took place after about nine days of culture. People in the vaccine group had not been infected with SARS-CoV-2 before, and their nucleocapsid antibodies were negative. PBMC cultures contained over 1.5 million cells per well, 7.5 to 10 IU/ml IL-2 and approximately 9.9 ug/ml peptides. Trimming stripped 1 base from V and 0 bases from J, with 7 bases between. Germline V gene lookup returns CDR1 SGDLS and CDR2 YYNGEE. CDR3 length: 15 residues. Libraries were prepared by immunoSEQ multiplex PCR; TCRdb keeps only in-frame clonotypes and omits some of them. Among roughly 60,000 clones listed, more than 60% were seen once.

The gene calls are TRBV9 and TRBJ2-2, with D perhaps matching TRBD1 (5 bases). The sequencing here drew on CD4+ T cells from PBMCs cultured with SARS-CoV-2 spike peptides, taken before COVID-19 vaccination. This TCR derives from a human donor who received a COVID-19 vaccine. The DNA of the CDR3 is TGTGCCAGCAGCGTAACGACAGCGAACACCGGGGAGCTGTTTTTT. It codes for CASSVTTANTGELFF.